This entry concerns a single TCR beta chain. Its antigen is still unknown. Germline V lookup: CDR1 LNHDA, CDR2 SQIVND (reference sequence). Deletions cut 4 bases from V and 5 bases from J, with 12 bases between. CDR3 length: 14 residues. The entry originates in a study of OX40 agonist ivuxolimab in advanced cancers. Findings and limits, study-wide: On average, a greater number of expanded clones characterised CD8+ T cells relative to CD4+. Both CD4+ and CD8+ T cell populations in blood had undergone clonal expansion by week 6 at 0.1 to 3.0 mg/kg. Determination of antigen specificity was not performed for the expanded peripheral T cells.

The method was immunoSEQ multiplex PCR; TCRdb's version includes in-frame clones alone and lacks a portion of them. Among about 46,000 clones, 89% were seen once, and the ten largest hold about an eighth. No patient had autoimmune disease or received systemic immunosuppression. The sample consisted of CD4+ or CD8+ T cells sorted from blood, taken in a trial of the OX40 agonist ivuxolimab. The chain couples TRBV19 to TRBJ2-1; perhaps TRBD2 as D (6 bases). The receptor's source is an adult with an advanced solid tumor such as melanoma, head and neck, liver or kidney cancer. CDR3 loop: CASSTSGLNNEQFF. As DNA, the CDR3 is TGTGCCAGTAGTACCTCGGGACTTAACAATGAGCAGTTCTTC.